This T cell receptor beta chain was obtained from a study of blood T cells in healthy people across ages. For the second PCR, which ran for roughly 6 to 11 cycles, a sample-barcoded 5' primer and a J-beta primer mix were used. MiXCR, applied by TCRdb to the 5' RACE reads, yields one record per CDR3 protein. Here the sample spans roughly 800,000 distinct CDR3 sequences, 58% being singletons. Total RNA was extracted at no less than 6 micrograms per sample. V dropped 4 bases and J dropped 2 bases, with 13 bases sitting between them. The CDR3 runs 15 residues. CDR1 is MNHEY, CDR2 SMNVEV, per germline (reference sequence). Turning to this clonotype: As yet, its antigen is unknown.

Study-wide findings and caveats: In long-lived donors, naive CD4+ cell counts and diversity exceeded those of aged donors.

This TCR was sampled from a man aged 25-45 years in good health. Sequencing was carried out using blood. The V gene is TRBV27, the J gene TRBJ2-3, with D unresolved. DNA of the CDR3: TGTGCCAGCAGTTCATGGCCGCTAAACACAGATACGCAGTATTTT. Translating it yields CASSSWPLNTDTQYF.